The rows below give T cell receptor beta chains drawn from one sample of a study of OX40 agonist ivuxolimab in advanced cancers. Using immunoSEQ multiplex PCR, the repertoire was profiled, and TCRdb retains in-frame clones only, with some absent. The sample lists some 50,000 clones; 75% to 90% were seen once. The input for sequencing was CD4+ or CD8+ T cells sorted from blood, taken in a trial of the OX40 agonist ivuxolimab. These receptors were collected from an adult with an advanced solid tumor such as melanoma, head and neck, liver or kidney cancer. Both conserved end residues are part of each CDR3. The D gene is left open where the match is weak. Rows may omit the clone size; those that give it use once, few, many or a size class.

CDR3aa	CDR3nt	d_gene	j_gene	v_gene	len	abundance
CASSYPGPGNTIYF	TGCGCCAGCAGCTACCCGGGTCCTGGAAACACCATATATTTT	NA	TRBJ1-3	TRBV4-1	14	NA
CASSSGLTDTQYF	TGTGCCAGCAGCTCGGGACTCACAGATACGCAGTATTTT	NA	TRBJ2-3	TRBV5-5	13	NA
CASSYQGYEQYF	TGTGCCAGCAGTTACCAGGGCTACGAGCAGTACTTC	NA	TRBJ2-7	TRBV6-6	12	NA
CASSDYGGEQETQYF	TGTGCCAGCAGTGACTATGGGGGTGAACAAGAGACCCAGTACTTC	NA	TRBJ2-5	TRBV6-6	15	NA
CASSQRQGNYNEQFF	TGCGCCAGCAGCCAAAGGCAGGGGAACTACAATGAGCAGTTCTTC	NA	TRBJ2-1	TRBV4-1	15	NA
CASEPGLSSYEQYF	TGTGCCAGCGAACCGGGATTAAGCTCCTACGAGCAGTACTTC	NA	TRBJ2-7	TRBV6-1	14	NA
CASSFIGAPSRNEQFF	TGTGCCAGCAGCTTTATTGGGGCTCCTTCTCGGAATGAGCAGTTCTTC	NA	TRBJ2-1	TRBV7-9	16	NA
CSVPGLAGEYNEQFF	TGCAGCGTCCCCGGACTAGCGGGAGAGTACAATGAGCAGTTCTTC	TRBD2	TRBJ2-1	TRBV29-1	15	NA
CASSPGQGAYEQYF	TGCGCCAGCAGCCCGGGACAGGGGGCTTACGAGCAGTACTTC	TRBD1	TRBJ2-7	TRBV4-3	14	NA
CASSYSPFSGNTIYF	TGTGCCAGCAGTTACTCCCCCTTCTCTGGAAACACCATATATTTT	NA	TRBJ1-3	TRBV6-6	15	NA
CASSPGLISNQPQHF	TGTGCCAGCAGCCCGGGACTCATTAGCAATCAGCCCCAGCATTTT	NA	TRBJ1-5	TRBV6-5	15	few
CASSQSITSGNQPQHF	TGTGCCAGCAGCCAATCGATCACTTCCGGGAATCAGCCCCAGCATTTT	NA	TRBJ1-5	TRBV16	16	NA
CASSDPGPYYGYTF	TGTGCCAGCAGTGACCCGGGACCGTACTATGGCTACACCTTC	NA	TRBJ1-2	TRBV6-5	14	NA
CASSLSQGSYNEQFF	TGTGCCAGCAGCTTGAGTCAAGGGTCCTACAATGAGCAGTTCTTC	NA	TRBJ2-1	TRBV7-9	15	NA
CASSKGGTYGYTF	TGTGCCAGCAGCAAGGGAGGGACCTATGGCTACACCTTC	NA	TRBJ1-2	TRBV11-2	13	NA
CASSQDMGAGYNEQFF	TGCGCCAGCAGCCAAGATATGGGGGCTGGGTACAATGAGCAGTTCTTC	NA	TRBJ2-1	TRBV4-3	16	NA
CAWSVPNGYGYTF	TGTGCCTGGAGTGTACCGAACGGCTATGGCTACACCTTC	NA	TRBJ1-2	TRBV30	13	NA
CASSHQGAHQPQHF	TGTGCCAGTAGCCACCAGGGGGCCCATCAGCCCCAGCATTTT	TRBD1	TRBJ1-5	TRBV19	14	NA
CASSSGRINQPQHF	TGTGCCAGCAGTTCCGGGAGGATTAATCAGCCCCAGCATTTT	NA	TRBJ1-5	TRBV2	14	NA
CASSWTNSYNEQFF	TGTGCCAGCAGCTGGACTAACTCCTACAATGAGCAGTTCTTC	NA	TRBJ2-1	TRBV27	14	NA
CAIAGQGISSEQFF	TGTGCCATCGCAGGACAGGGCATCAGCAGTGAGCAGTTCTTC	TRBD1	TRBJ2-1	TRBV10-3	14	once
CASRTTVRGYYGYTF	TGTGCCAGCAGGACGACGGTGCGGGGGTACTATGGCTACACCTTC	NA	TRBJ1-2	TRBV2	15	NA
CASSQVWVSGSPLHF	TGCGCCAGCAGCCAAGTCTGGGTCTCGGGTTCACCCCTCCACTTT	NA	TRBJ1-6	TRBV4-1	15	few
CAISDKGYENSPLHF	TGTGCCATCAGTGATAAAGGGTATGAGAATTCACCCCTCCACTTT	NA	TRBJ1-6	TRBV10-3	15	NA
CASSHSSMLEGGTDTQYF	TGCGCCAGCAGCCATAGCAGTATGTTGGAGGGAGGGACAGATACGCAGTATTTT	TRBD2	TRBJ2-3	TRBV4-3	18	once
CASSPGSGSPYEQYF	TGTGCCAGCTCACCCGGATCGGGGAGCCCTTACGAGCAGTACTTC	NA	TRBJ2-7	TRBV18	15	NA
CASSGQHPDTQYF	TGTGCCAGCAGCGGGCAGCACCCAGATACGCAGTATTTT	NA	TRBJ2-3	TRBV27	13	once
CASSLGIVRGSNTQYF	TGTGCCAGCAGCTTAGGTATTGTCCGGGGGTCAAATACGCAGTATTTT	NA	TRBJ2-3	TRBV13	16	NA
CSVPGFASGRYEQYF	TGCAGCGTCCCGGGTTTTGCTAGCGGGAGATACGAGCAGTACTTC	TRBD2	TRBJ2-7	TRBV29-1	15	NA
CASSLLAVRGYNSPLHF	TGTGCCAGCAGCTTATTAGCAGTCAGGGGCTATAATTCACCCCTCCACTTT	NA	TRBJ1-6	TRBV7-2	17	NA
CASSLGTGPYLDGYTF	TGTGCCAGCAGCTTAGGGACAGGGCCATATTTGGATGGCTACACCTTC	TRBD1	TRBJ1-2	TRBV7-6	16	NA
CASSLEVGAYEQYF	TGTGCCAGCAGCTTAGAGGTAGGGGCCTACGAGCAGTACTTC	NA	TRBJ2-7	TRBV11-2	14	NA
CASSQESPLKASTEAFF	TGCGCCAGCAGCCAAGAATCGCCGCTTAAGGCGAGCACTGAAGCTTTCTTT	NA	TRBJ1-1	TRBV4-1	17	NA
CASSLEGGYTDTQYF	TGTGCCAGCAGCTTAGAGGGGGGATACACAGATACGCAGTATTTT	NA	TRBJ2-3	TRBV7-8	15	NA
CASSQSLGRVGAGANVLTF	TGCGCCAGCAGCCAATCCCTCGGCAGGGTTGGTGCTGGGGCCAACGTCCTGACTTTC	NA	TRBJ2-6	TRBV4-3	19	NA
CSVTAGVTSYNEQFF	TGCAGCGTTACAGCGGGAGTTACCTCCTACAATGAGCAGTTCTTC	TRBD2	TRBJ2-1	TRBV29-1	15	NA
CASSFVGNIQYF	TGTGCCAGCAGTTTCGTTGGGAACATTCAGTACTTC	NA	TRBJ2-4	TRBV27	12	NA
CASRAGNTEAFF	TGTGCCAGCAGGGCCGGGAACACTGAAGCTTTCTTT	NA	TRBJ1-1	TRBV2	12	NA
CASSSPPNTEAFF	TGTGCCAGCAGCTCCCCCCCGAACACTGAAGCTTTCTTT	NA	TRBJ1-1	TRBV7-9	13	NA